The clone carrying this TCR beta chain was seen a handful of times. Antigen unknown. Primers: 60 Vbeta forward and 13 Jbeta reverse. Repertoires were generated with immunoSEQ multiplex PCR, while TCRdb's copy carries only in-frame clones and drops some. Of 150,000 to 200,000 clones detected, 70% to 80% appear once; the ten largest clones hold 1.5% to 1.7%. The data belong to a study of cytomegalovirus exposure and HLA in healthy donors. Broader study findings: Later analysis placed DRB1 highest and HLA-C lowest in TCR association rates, which differed by HLA locus.

The CDR3 spans 14 residues. The germline V and J ends were trimmed by 5 bases and 7 bases, with 14 bases remaining between them. In germline, CDR1 is SGHVS, CDR2 FNYEAQ. The clonotype was recovered from a man aged 35 to 55 in good health and CMV-seronegative. The chain joins TRBV7-6 to TRBJ1-4, with D tentatively TRBD1 (5 bases). The material sequenced was PBMCs. CDR3 DNA: TGTGCCAGCAGCGCTCAGGGAAGTGTTGAAAAACTGTTTTTT. It specifies CASSAQGSVEKLFF.